The entry below describes one T cell receptor beta chain. Its binding antigen is unknown. The junction departs from germline at one end; a sequencing error may be responsible. TCRbeta-specific cDNA was reverse-transcribed from 500 ng total RNA using a constant-region primer and ProtoScript II reverse transcriptase. Three nested multiplex PCR rounds, following a slightly modified ARM-PCR procedure, were used to build the TCRbeta libraries. Each of the first two PCR rounds ran for around 11 cycles using multiplex TRBV1-TRBV30 forward primers together with a Cbeta reverse primer. Sample barcodes and Illumina adapters were attached in a final 25-cycle PCR using Deep VentR polymerase. Before sequencing, amplicons between 200 and 500 bp were purified from gel using a QIAquick gel extraction kit. TCRbeta amplicons were sequenced on an Illumina HiSeq 2500 with 250-bp paired-end reads. In the paper's pipeline: Trimmomatic v0.33 was used to quality-trim the reads, and FLASH v1.2.11 was used to merge paired reads so that full CDR3 sequences could be recovered. V, D and J germline segments were assigned to the rearranged TCRbeta sequences by MiGEC v1.2.1b. Clonotype statistics, along with Shannon-Wiener diversity indices, were calculated using VDJtools v1.0.0. Except for diversity analysis, only each sample's 250 most abundant clonotypes were used in subsequent analyses to reduce sampling bias. In-frame beta chains were kept once TCRdb had trimmed the public reads at Q25 with fastp and called clones with MiXCR. Identical CDR3 proteins give one entry, which carries the most common genes and DNA. The V and J calls follow TCRdb's processing rather than the paper's. The sample yields some 200,000 distinct CDR3 sequences; almost 65% were counted once. The top ten hold under 7.5% of the sample.

RNA from unsorted whole blood was extracted with TRIzol reagent, and germline DNA was obtained with the DNeasy Blood & Tissue kit. At the time of sampling, the patients had chronic HBV infection and had not received any treatment. Before surgery, 3 to 5 milliliters of peripheral blood were drawn into K2EDTA tubes. CDR1 and CDR2 are read off the germline V gene as MNHNS and SASEGT. From cysteine to phenylalanine, the CDR3 is 15 amino acids long. Of the read, only the CDR3 DNA is kept; its 45 bases are in frame from base 1. The sample comes from a study of tumor-infiltrating lymphocytes in primary liver carcinoma (dated by TCRdb to about 2017). Context from the whole study: Surgical resection was performed in China between November 2015 and early 2016 on 5 or 6 patients with histopathologically diagnosed primary liver carcinoma. Samples yielded roughly 3.65 to 7.13 million productive TCRbeta reads; read depth did not differ significantly between tissue types. Reproducibility between technical replicate repertoires was high, with correlation coefficients above 0.98 and mean shared-clone rates approximately 0.91. TCRbeta repertoire sequencing, expression microarrays and whole-exome sequencing were combined in the study across five regions of each liver tumor, with adjacent normal tissue and blood also included. The tumors of the five patients were staged as T1-T3 N0M0, with maximum diameters ranging from roughly 4.2 to 10 cm. Of the five patients, three men and two women aged 30 to 69 years, four had hepatocellular carcinoma and one had combined HCC and intrahepatic cholangiocarcinoma. A total of approximately 35 specimens from 5 patients, comprising some 25 tumor regions, 5 adjacent noncancerous liver tissues and 5 peripheral blood samples, were covered by TCRbeta repertoire sequencing. General conclusions and limits of the study: Compared with blood, tumors had a significantly larger share of the repertoire taken up by the top 250 clones (p = 0.039). Only a few patients were included in the study, and the authors note that the findings should be validated in a larger study. Pairs of tumor regions showed greater repertoire overlap (mean about 36%) than tumor-adjacent pairs (roughly 17%) or tumor-blood pairs (approximately 15%), which is consistent with antigen-driven expansion. Only the TCR beta chain was sequenced, so true repertoire diversity is likely underestimated because unpaired alpha chains were not captured. Because the samples were bulk and unsorted, CD4+ and CD8+ T cell repertoires could not be compared.

Sample: peripheral blood. Rearrangement joined TRBV6-1 to TRBJ2-7; the D call is tentative, TRBD1 or TRBD2, as each matches 6 bases. The sequence derives from a woman aged 55-69 years with primary liver carcinoma and hepatitis B virus infection. The CDR3 reads CASSKGDLGTYEQHF. Read as DNA, the sequence is TGTGCCAGCAGTAAGGGGGACTTAGGCACCTACGAGCAGCACTTC.